This is a list of T cell receptor beta chains from one sample in a study of cytomegalovirus exposure and HLA in healthy donors. Sequencing used immunoSEQ multiplex PCR; TCRdb keeps in-frame clones, though not all of them. The sample lists roughly 160,000 clones, about two thirds occurring once. Sequenced input: PBMCs. Receptors were obtained from a woman in her 30s in good health and CMV-seronegative. The CDR3 runs from the conserved cysteine through the conserved F or W.

v_call	j_call	cdr3_aa
TRBV18	TRBJ1-1	CASSPQQGTEAFF
TRBV28	TRBJ2-1	CASRGQGKVQFF
TRBV9	TRBJ1-1	CASSPNSFEYTEAFF
TRBV4-3	TRBJ2-1	CASSQGAGGPGNEQFF
TRBV30	TRBJ1-3	CAWSAPGGLSGNTIYF
TRBV20-1	TRBJ1-2	CSARSGGGYTF
TRBV28	TRBJ1-1	CASSLTWGGTEAFF
TRBV30	TRBJ1-5	CAWSEGRGNQPQHF
TRBV7-9	TRBJ2-7	CASSPGLAVGGLGNEQYF
TRBV7-9	TRBJ1-1	CSSSPGHPEAFF
TRBV27	TRBJ2-1	CASSLSGPYNEQFF
TRBV5-1	TRBJ2-7	CASSLDLGQVYEQYF
TRBV9	TRBJ2-6	CASRDGTTEGFSGANVLTF
TRBV6-5	TRBJ2-2	CASSGTGGTGELFF
TRBV18	TRBJ2-3	CASSLYSGAPLPDTQYF
TRBV10-1	TRBJ2-3	CASSEGLAGGSDTQYF
TRBV7-3	TRBJ2-7	CASSPPENTREQYF
TRBV29-1	TRBJ2-3	CSVEGGSRTDTQYF
TRBV5-4	TRBJ2-5	CASSWGQGYETQYF
TRBV10-3	TRBJ1-1	CAIRASAGGGTEAFF
TRBV7-2	TRBJ1-5	CASSLASVIEEPQHF
TRBV5-1	TRBJ2-7	CASSLYMVDRVGEQYF
TRBV7-9	TRBJ2-7	CSSSLVADRNYEQYF
TRBV19	TRBJ2-6	CASSGQGPPGANVLTF
TRBV5-6	TRBJ1-1	CASSLGTATNF
TRBV2	TRBJ1-2	CASSGYSGGYTF
TRBV6-6	TRBJ2-2	CASSSGGTGELFF
TRBV28	TRBJ1-2	CASSLDRPNGGYTF
TRBV19	TRBJ2-7	CASSQGWHEQYF
TRBV7-9	TRBJ1-1	CASSKPDGEKNTEAFF
TRBV9	TRBJ2-2	CATSGLAGPTGELFF
TRBV9	TRBJ1-2	CASSAETGRGGYTF
TRBV2	TRBJ1-5	CASRGQGDQPQHF
TRBV19	TRBJ1-5	CASNQGLNINQPQHF
TRBV18	TRBJ2-3	CASSPPFPGGDTDTQYF
TRBV6-4	TRBJ2-1	CASSDGGGAYNEQFF
TRBV27	TRBJ2-2	CASRGLAGGDTGELFF
TRBV28	TRBJ2-7	CASSPARDRGFYEQYF
TRBV6-1	TRBJ1-5	CASSEAAGGNQPQHF
TRBV2	TRBJ2-3	CASSDVTWTDTQYF
TRBV9	TRBJ2-1	CASSVARSSYNEQFF
TRBV5-6	TRBJ1-2	CASSWVDRDGYGYTF
TRBV7-2	TRBJ1-2	CASSAHGGGYTF
TRBV2	TRBJ1-5	CASSDAYNQPQHF
TRBV5-6	TRBJ1-4	CASSLGLRANEKLFF
TRBV25-1	TRBJ2-4	CASSEGTSGLNIQYF
TRBV4-3	TRBJ2-7	CASSQSISLAGSYEQYF
TRBV7-9	TRBJ2-3	CASSLVGGATDTQYF
TRBV28	TRBJ2-1	CASSFSYNEQFF
TRBV28	TRBJ1-1	CASSSPPGAGGDTEAFF